This entry is about one TCR beta chain. Its specificity is not known. It may be a read error: a sequence one base away is much more abundant. The sample has other DNA sequences that encode this CDR3 too. Genomic DNA belonging to each subset was distributed in equal measure over several immunoSEQ plates. Replicate PCRs for sorted subsets used around 200 ng DNA; this equaled 30,000 to 35,000 T cell genomes. Measured with immunoSEQ multiplex PCR; TCRdb has only the in-frame clones, and not every one. The sample carries roughly 2 million clones, 90% to 97% recorded once. The source of the sample is a study of shared clonotypes between healthy human individuals. Looking at the study overall: Plates per donor: three CD4 naive, three CD4 memory, two CD8 naive, one CD8 memory.

The CDR3 is 11 residues long. Germline-derived CDR1 and CDR2 are SGHTA and FQGNSA. General observations from the study: Among several donors, about 5% of naive CD4 clonotypes were found in common.

The sequenced material came from naive CD4+ T cells sorted from blood. Subset defined: CD45RA+ positively selected. The V and J genes are TRBV7-2 and TRBJ2-7; D not certain. The sequence derives from a man aged 18 to 35 in good health. This CDR3 reads CASSPSFEQYF. The CDR3 DNA is TGTGCCAGCAGCCCCTCCTTCGAGCAGTACTTC.